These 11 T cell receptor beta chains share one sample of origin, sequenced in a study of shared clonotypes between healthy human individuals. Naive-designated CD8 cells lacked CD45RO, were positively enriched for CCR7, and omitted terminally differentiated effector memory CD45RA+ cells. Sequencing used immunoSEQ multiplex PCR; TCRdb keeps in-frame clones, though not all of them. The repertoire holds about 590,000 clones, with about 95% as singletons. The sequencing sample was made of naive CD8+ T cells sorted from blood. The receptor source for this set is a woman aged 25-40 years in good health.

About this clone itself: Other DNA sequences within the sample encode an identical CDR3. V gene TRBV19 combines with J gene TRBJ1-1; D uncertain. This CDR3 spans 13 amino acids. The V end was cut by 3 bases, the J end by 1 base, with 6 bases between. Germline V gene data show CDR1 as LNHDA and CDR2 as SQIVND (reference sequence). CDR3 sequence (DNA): TGTGCCAGTAGTATCTCAGGGAACACTGAAGCTTTCTTT. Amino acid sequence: CASSISGNTEAFF.

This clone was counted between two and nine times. As DNA, the CDR3 is TGTGCCAGTGGGACAGTCTACGAGCAGTACTTC. Translating gives CASGTVYEQYF. The rearrangement uses TRBV25-1 and TRBJ2-7, with 7 bases that match TRBD1. V trimming: 9 bases; J trimming: 3 bases; junction bases outside the gene matches: 2. The length of the CDR3 is 11 residues. The germline V gene has CDR1 MGHDK and CDR2 SYGVNS.

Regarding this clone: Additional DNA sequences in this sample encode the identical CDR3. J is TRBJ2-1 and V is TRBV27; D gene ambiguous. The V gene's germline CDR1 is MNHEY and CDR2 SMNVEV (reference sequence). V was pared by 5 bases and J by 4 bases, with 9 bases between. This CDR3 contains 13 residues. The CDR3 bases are TGTGCCAGCAGTCCGCAAGGGTACAATGAGCAGTTCTTC. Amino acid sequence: CASSPQGYNEQFF.

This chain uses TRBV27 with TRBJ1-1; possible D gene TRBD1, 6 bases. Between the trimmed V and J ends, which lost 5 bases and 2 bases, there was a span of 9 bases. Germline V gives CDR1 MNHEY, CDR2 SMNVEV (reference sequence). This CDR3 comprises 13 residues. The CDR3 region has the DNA TGTGCCAGCAGTACACAGGGTAACACTGAAGCTTTCTTT. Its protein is CASSTQGNTEAFF.

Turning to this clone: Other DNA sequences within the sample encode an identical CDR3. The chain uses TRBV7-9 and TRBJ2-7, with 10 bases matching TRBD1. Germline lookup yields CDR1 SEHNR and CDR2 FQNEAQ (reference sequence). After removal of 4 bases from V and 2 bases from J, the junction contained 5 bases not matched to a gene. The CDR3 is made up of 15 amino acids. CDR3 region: CASSSGTGVTYEQYF. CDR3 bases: TGTGCCAGCAGCTCCGGGACAGGGGTTACCTACGAGCAGTACTTC. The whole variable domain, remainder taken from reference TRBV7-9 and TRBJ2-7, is DTGVSQNPRHKITKRGQNVTFRCDPISEHNRLYWYRQTLGQGPEFLTYFQNEAQLEKSRLLSDRFSAERPKGSFSTLEIQRTEQGDSAMYLCASSSGTGVTYEQYFGPGTRLTVT.

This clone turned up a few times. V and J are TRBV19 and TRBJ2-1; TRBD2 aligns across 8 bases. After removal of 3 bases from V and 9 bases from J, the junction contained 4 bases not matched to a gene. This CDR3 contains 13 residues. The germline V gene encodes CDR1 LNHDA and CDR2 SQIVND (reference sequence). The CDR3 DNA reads TGTGCCAGTAGTATGGGACTAGTATCTGAGCAGTTCTTC. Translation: CASSMGLVSEQFF.

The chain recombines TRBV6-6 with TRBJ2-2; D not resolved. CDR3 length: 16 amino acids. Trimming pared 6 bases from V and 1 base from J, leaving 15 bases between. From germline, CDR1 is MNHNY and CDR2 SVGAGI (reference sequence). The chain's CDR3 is CASSPYSPRNTGELFF. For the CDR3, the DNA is TGTGCCAGCAGCCCTTATAGTCCCCGGAACACCGGGGAGCTGTTTTTT.

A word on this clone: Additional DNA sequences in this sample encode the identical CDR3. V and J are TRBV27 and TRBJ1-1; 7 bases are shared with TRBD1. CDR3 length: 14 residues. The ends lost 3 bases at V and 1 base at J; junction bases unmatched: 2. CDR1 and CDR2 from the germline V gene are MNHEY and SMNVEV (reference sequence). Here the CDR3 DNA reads TGTGCCAGCAGTTTGCAGGGGGGGAACACTGAAGCTTTCTTT. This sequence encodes CASSLQGGNTEAFF.

As DNA, the CDR3 is TGTGCCACCGTAGGGGGACAAGAGACCCAGTACTTC. Protein: CATVGGQETQYF. V is TRBV28 and J is TRBJ2-5; maybe TRBD1 (6 bases). Germline CDR1 reads MDHEN; CDR2 reads SYDVKM. Deletions cut 10 bases from V and 2 bases from J, with 11 bases between. This CDR3 has 12 amino acids.

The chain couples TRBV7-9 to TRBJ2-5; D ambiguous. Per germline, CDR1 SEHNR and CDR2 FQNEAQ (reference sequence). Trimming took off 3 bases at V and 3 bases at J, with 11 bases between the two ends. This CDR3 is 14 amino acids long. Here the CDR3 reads CASSLANYEETQYF. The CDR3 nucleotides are TGTGCCAGCAGCTTGGCTAACTATGAAGAGACCCAGTACTTC.

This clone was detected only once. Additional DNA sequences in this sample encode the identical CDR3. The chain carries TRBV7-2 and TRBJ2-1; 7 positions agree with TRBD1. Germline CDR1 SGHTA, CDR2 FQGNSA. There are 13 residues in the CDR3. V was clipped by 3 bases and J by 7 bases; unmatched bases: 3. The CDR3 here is CASSLAGGNEQFF. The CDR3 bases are TGTGCCAGCAGCTTGGCAGGGGGAAATGAGCAGTTCTTC.